Reported below is one T cell receptor (beta chain). V was clipped by 4 bases and J by 1 base, with 10 bases between them. This CDR3 is 13 amino acids long. The germline gives CDR1 SQVTM, CDR2 ANQGSEA. This sample is part of a study of CD8+ T cells in alopecia areata. Extraction of RNA preceded its reverse transcription into cDNA, which served as the sequencing template. Sequenced by immunoSEQ multiplex PCR; TCRdb stores in-frame clones only, minus some. Of about 130,000 clones listed, roughly three fifths are singletons. The material was CD4+ T cells sorted from blood, obtained at week 0. V and J are TRBV29-1 and TRBJ2-5; no reliable D call. This clonotype was obtained from a human donor with alopecia areata. CDR3 sequence: CSVGFPAQETQYF. In DNA form, the CDR3 reads TGCAGCGTTGGGTTTCCGGCCCAAGAGACCCAGTACTTC.